This T cell receptor (beta chain) came from a study of T cell clonotyping in hematopoietic cell transplantation. The protocol was immunoSEQ multiplex PCR, while the TCRdb copy is restricted to in-frame clones and leaves out a portion. The sample lists approximately 42,000 clones; roughly 96% were seen once. Findings and caveats of the study: No sorting was done, leaving CD4 and CD8 contributions mixed. After transplant, recipient diversity fell while pathologically expanded clonotypes grew through day 180. At the given depth, recipient repertoires were over 97% de novo clonotypes.

As concerns this clone: Its cognate antigen is unknown.

The length of the CDR3 is 14 residues. J was trimmed by 7 bases and V by 3 bases; bases with no gene match: 4. Germline V CDR1 and CDR2: SEHNR, FQNEAQ (reference sequence). The TCR originated in a man aged 25-40 years in good health. Some clones in this sample may be carry-over from other donors' samples. The sequenced material came from peripheral blood mononuclear cells. The chain combines TRBV7-9 with TRBJ2-1; 9 positions match TRBD1. This CDR3 is CASSFGGQGNEQFF. In DNA form, the CDR3 reads TGTGCCAGCAGCTTCGGGGGACAGGGTAATGAGCAGTTCTTC.